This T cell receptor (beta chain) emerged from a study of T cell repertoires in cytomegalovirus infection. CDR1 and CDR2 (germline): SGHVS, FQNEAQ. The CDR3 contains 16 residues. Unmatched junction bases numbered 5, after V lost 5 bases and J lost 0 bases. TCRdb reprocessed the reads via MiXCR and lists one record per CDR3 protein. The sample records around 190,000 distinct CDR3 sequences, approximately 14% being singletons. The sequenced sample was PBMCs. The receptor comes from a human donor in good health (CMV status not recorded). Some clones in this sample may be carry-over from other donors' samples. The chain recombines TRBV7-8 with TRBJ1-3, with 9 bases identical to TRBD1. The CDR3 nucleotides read TGTGCCAGCAGCATCGGGACAGGGCTCTCTGGAAACACCATATATTTT. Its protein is CASSIGTGLSGNTIYF.